This T cell receptor beta chain was identified in a study of T cells expressing NK-cell markers. As for the study in general: In sorted CD3+CD56+NKG2C+, CD3+CD56+NKG2C- and CD3+CD56-NKG2C+ T cells, TCR beta repertoires were obtained.

Beta-chain TCR cDNA was generated via 5'RACE template switching with UMIs. TCRdb processed the 5' RACE reads again and assigns one entry to each CDR3 protein, with no DNA. This repertoire includes roughly 180,000 distinct CDR3 sequences. General study findings and limits: About six donors carried dominant NKG2C+ clonotypes that made up about 1.0-7.0% of their CD8+ T cells. One observes that, in several donors, these clonotypes were also the leading ones within the CD3+CD56-NKG2C+ fraction.

Turning to this clonotype: Its antigen is currently unknown.

CDR3 length equals 13 residues. CDR1 and CDR2 from the germline V gene are GTSNPN and SVGIG (reference sequence). The source is a woman between 18 and 75 years old in good health. The chain combines TRBV30 with TRBJ1-1; as DNA is missing, the TRBD1 call by TCRdb cannot be tested. The sample was blood T cells: a sorted CD56 or NKG2C T cell subset, CD4+ or CD8+ T cells, or bulk PBMC T cells (not recorded which). The CDR3 protein is CAWTWTRRTEAFF.